Listed below are T cell receptor beta chains from one sample, sequenced in a study of T cells in Graves' hyperthyroidism and ophthalmopathy. Each CDR3 protein gets one entry after TCRdb re-called the multiplex PCR reads with MiXCR. Of around 570,000 distinct CDR3 sequences in the sample, just under 20% were seen once. The sample consisted of blood. The receptors come from a middle-aged man with Graves' ophthalmopathy. CDR3s include the opening cysteine and the closing phenylalanine or tryptophan. D genes are given only for firm matches.

D gene: TRBD1
V gene: TRBV7-3
J gene: TRBJ1-1
CDR3 protein: CASSLRQGGSNTEAFF

D gene: .
V gene: TRBV3-1
J gene: TRBJ1-2
CDR3 protein: CASSPPGRTYGYTF

D gene: TRBD1
V gene: TRBV20-1
J gene: TRBJ1-2
CDR3 protein: CSASLPRQGVGINYGYTF

D gene: TRBD2
V gene: TRBV10-3
J gene: TRBJ2-3
CDR3 protein: CAIRTSGATDAQYF

D gene: TRBD1
V gene: TRBV5-6
J gene: TRBJ1-2
CDR3 protein: CASSFPRDRVYGYTF

D gene: TRBD2
V gene: TRBV28
J gene: TRBJ2-2
CDR3 protein: CASSPTTGTSGRRNTGELFF

D gene: TRBD2
V gene: TRBV11-2
J gene: TRBJ2-7
CDR3 protein: CASSLILAGVSEQYF

D gene: TRBD2
V gene: TRBV28
J gene: TRBJ2-3
CDR3 protein: CASTLAGVAGDTQYF

D gene: .
V gene: TRBV18
J gene: TRBJ2-7
CDR3 protein: CASSRATGPVGEQYF

D gene: TRBD2
V gene: TRBV6-1
J gene: TRBJ2-7
CDR3 protein: CASSRNSAGVAYEQYF

D gene: .
V gene: TRBV10-3
J gene: TRBJ2-7
CDR3 protein: CAITQGNEQYF

D gene: TRBD2
V gene: TRBV10-3
J gene: TRBJ2-1
CDR3 protein: CATGLADTYNERFF

D gene: .
V gene: TRBV7-3
J gene: TRBJ2-2
CDR3 protein: CASSLFPGDTGELFF

D gene: .
V gene: TRBV5-5
J gene: TRBJ2-5
CDR3 protein: CASSPPGPAQETQYF

D gene: .
V gene: TRBV7-8
J gene: TRBJ2-2
CDR3 protein: CASRGTGELFF

D gene: .
V gene: TRBV20-1
J gene: TRBJ1-1
CDR3 protein: CSAIMNTEAFF

D gene: .
V gene: TRBV28
J gene: TRBJ2-7
CDR3 protein: CASSLDSPLEQYF

D gene: .
V gene: TRBV2
J gene: TRBJ2-7
CDR3 protein: CASSEILLSYEQYF

D gene: .
V gene: TRBV9
J gene: TRBJ1-2
CDR3 protein: CASSRPERGNYGYTF

D gene: .
V gene: TRBV5-1
J gene: TRBJ2-3
CDR3 protein: CASSLGAVSTDTQYF

D gene: .
V gene: TRBV27
J gene: TRBJ1-2
CDR3 protein: CASSPVLHNYGYTF

D gene: TRBD1
V gene: TRBV6-1
J gene: TRBJ1-1
CDR3 protein: CASRMTGGSTEAFF

D gene: .
V gene: TRBV28
J gene: TRBJ1-2
CDR3 protein: CASSFWAFSRDYGYTF

D gene: .
V gene: TRBV7-9
J gene: TRBJ1-4
CDR3 protein: CASSSLATANEKLFF

D gene: TRBD1
V gene: TRBV5-6
J gene: TRBJ1-1
CDR3 protein: CASSYGQDNTEAFF

D gene: .
V gene: TRBV28
J gene: TRBJ2-1
CDR3 protein: CASTPGEEVSEQFF

D gene: .
V gene: TRBV11-2
J gene: TRBJ2-5
CDR3 protein: CASRPLGWGETQYF

D gene: .
V gene: TRBV27
J gene: TRBJ2-1
CDR3 protein: CASSLKQLSSYNEQFF

D gene: .
V gene: TRBV7-3
J gene: TRBJ2-7
CDR3 protein: CASSPAGGTLRGYEQYF

D gene: TRBD2
V gene: TRBV7-9
J gene: TRBJ2-4
CDR3 protein: CASSLNDGRTKNIQYF

D gene: .
V gene: TRBV6-1
J gene: TRBJ2-2
CDR3 protein: CASSARELFF